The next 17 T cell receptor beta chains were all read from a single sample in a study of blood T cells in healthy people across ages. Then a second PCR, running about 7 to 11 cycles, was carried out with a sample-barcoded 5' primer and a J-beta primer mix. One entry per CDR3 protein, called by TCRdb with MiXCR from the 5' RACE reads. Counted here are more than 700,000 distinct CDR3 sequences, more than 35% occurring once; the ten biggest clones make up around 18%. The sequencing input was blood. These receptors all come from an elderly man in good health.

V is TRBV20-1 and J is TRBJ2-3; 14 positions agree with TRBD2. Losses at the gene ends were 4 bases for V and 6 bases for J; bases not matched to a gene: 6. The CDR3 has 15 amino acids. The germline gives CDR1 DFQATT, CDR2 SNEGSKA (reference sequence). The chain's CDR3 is CSAIRLAGGLDTQYF. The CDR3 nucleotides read TGCAGTGCTATCAGACTAGCGGGGGGGCTTGATACGCAGTATTTT.

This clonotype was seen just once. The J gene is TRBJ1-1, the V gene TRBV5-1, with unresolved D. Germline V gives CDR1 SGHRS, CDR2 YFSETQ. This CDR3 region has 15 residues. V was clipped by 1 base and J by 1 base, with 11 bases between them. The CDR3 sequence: CASSLLAGSNTEAFF. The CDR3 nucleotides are TGCGCCAGCAGCTTGTTGGCGGGTTCGAACACTGAAGCTTTCTTT.

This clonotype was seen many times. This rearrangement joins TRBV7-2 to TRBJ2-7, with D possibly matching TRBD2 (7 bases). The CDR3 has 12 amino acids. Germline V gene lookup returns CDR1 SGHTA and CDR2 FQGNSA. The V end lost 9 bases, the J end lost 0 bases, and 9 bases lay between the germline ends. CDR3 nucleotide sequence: TGTGCCAGTGGGGGGGCCTCCTACGAGCAGTACTTC. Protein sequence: CASGGASYEQYF.

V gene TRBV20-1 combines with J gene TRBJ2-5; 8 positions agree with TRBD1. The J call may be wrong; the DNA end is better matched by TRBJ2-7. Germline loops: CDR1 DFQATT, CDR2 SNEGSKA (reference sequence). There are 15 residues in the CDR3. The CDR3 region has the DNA TGCAGTGCTAGAGCCTCCGGGACAGGCATATACGAGCAGTACTTC. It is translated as CSARASGTGIYEQYF.

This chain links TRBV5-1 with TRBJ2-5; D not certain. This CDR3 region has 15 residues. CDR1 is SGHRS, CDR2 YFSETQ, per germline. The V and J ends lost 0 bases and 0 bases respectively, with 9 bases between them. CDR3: CASSLDSPYQETQYF. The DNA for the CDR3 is TGCGCCAGCAGCTTGGACAGCCCTTACCAAGAGACCCAGTACTTC.

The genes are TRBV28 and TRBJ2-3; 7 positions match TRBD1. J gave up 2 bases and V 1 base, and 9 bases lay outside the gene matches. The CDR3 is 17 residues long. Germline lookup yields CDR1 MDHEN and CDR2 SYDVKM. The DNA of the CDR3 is TGTGCCAGCAGTTTATACCTAGACAGGGCCAACACAGATACGCAGTATTTT. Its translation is CASSLYLDRANTDTQYF.

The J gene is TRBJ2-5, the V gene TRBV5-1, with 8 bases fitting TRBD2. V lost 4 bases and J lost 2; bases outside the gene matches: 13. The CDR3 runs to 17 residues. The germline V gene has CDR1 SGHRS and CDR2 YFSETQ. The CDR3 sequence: CASSPRRSGSVQETQYF. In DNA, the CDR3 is TGCGCCAGCAGCCCCCGGAGGAGCGGGAGCGTTCAAGAGACCCAGTACTTC.

CDR3 bases: TGTGCCAGCAGCTTGTCCACTGGGACGCTGGAGCAGTTCTTC. Its protein is CASSLSTGTLEQFF. This chain joins TRBV7-3 and TRBJ2-1, with D possibly being TRBD1 or TRBD2 (5 bases each). The CDR3 has 14 residues. Trimming removed 3 bases at V and 10 bases at J, with 16 bases between. Germline CDR1 SGHTA, CDR2 FQGTGA. Together with reference TRBV7-3 and TRBJ2-1, the CDR3 gives the full variable domain: GAGVSQTPSNKVTEKGKYVELRCDPISGHTALYWYRQSLGQGPEFLIYFQGTGAADDSGLPNDRFFAVRPEGSVSTLKIQRTERGDSAVYLCASSLSTGTLEQFFGPGTRLTVL.

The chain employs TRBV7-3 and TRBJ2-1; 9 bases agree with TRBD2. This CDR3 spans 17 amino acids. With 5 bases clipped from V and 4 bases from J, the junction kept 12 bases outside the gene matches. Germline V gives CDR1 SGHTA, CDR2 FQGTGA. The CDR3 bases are TGTGCCAGCAGCCAGGAGGTGACTAGCGGAGTGTACAATGAGCAGTTCTTC. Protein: CASSQEVTSGVYNEQFF.

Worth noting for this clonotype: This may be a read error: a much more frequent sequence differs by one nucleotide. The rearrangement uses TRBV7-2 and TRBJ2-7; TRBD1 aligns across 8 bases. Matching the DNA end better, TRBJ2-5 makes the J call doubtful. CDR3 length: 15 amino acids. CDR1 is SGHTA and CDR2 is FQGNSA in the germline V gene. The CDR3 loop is CVSSHYGQGRETQYF. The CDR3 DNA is TGTGTCAGCAGCCACTACGGACAGGGCAGAGAGACCCAGTACTTC.

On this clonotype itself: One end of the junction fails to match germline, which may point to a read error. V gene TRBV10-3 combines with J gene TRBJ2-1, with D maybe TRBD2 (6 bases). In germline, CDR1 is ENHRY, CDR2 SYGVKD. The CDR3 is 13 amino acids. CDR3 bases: TGTGCCCTCAGAGGGACTGCCAACGGTGAGCAGTTCTTC. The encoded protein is CALRGTANGEQFF.

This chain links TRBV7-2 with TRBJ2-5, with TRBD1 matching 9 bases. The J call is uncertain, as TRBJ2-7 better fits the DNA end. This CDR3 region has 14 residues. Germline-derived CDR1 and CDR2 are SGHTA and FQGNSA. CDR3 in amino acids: CASSSQGAIDEQYF. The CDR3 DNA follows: TGTGCCAGCAGCTCACAGGGGGCCATAGACGAGCAGTACTTC.

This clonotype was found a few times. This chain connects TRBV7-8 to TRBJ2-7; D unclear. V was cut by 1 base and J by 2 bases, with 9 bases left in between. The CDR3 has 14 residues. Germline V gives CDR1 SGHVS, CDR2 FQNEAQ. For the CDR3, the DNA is TGTGCCAGCAGCTTAGGCGGAGTTCCCTACGAGCAGTACTTC. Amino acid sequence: CASSLGGVPYEQYF.

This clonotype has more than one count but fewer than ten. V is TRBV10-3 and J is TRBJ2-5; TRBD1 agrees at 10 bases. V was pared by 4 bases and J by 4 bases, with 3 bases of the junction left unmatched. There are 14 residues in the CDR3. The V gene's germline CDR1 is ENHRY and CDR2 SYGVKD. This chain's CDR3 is CAISGDRGRETQYF. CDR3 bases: TGTGCCATCAGTGGAGACAGGGGGCGAGAGACCCAGTACTTC.

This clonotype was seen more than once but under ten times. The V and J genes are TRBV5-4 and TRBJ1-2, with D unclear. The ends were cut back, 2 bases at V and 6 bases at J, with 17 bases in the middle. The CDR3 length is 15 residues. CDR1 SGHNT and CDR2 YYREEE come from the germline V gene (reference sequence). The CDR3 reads CASSFGSGLRDGYTF. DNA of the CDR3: TGTGCCAGCAGCTTTGGTTCGGGCCTTAGGGATGGCTACACCTTC.

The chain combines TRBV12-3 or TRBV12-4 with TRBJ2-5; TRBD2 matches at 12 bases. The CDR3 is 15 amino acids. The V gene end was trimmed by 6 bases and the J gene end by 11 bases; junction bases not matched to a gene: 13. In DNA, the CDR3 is TGTGCCAGCAGGCCGACTAGCGGGAGACTCGGTGAGCAGTACTTC. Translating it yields CASRPTSGRLGEQYF.

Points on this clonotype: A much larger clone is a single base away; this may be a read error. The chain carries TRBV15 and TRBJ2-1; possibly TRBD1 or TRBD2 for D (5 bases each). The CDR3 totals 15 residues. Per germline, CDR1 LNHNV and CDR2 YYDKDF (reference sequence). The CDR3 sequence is CATNRERDGYNEQFF. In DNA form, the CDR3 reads TGTGCCACCAACAGAGAACGGGACGGCTACAATGAGCAGTTCTTC.